This T cell receptor (beta chain) was recovered during a study of cytomegalovirus exposure and HLA in healthy donors. The study's findings and limits: Later work found that TCR association rates differed between HLA loci; DRB1 had the most and HLA-C the fewest. Within an earlier analysis, most TCR beta V segments proved productive either about 90% or about 30% of the time. Most subjects' HLA-A and HLA-B alleles were reportedly predicted from TCR beta sequences.

Per the germline V gene, CDR1 is SGHTA and CDR2 is FQGNSA. V was clipped by 6 bases and J by 4 bases, with 18 bases between them. This CDR3 contains 15 residues. Though nominally healthy at sampling, donors likely had unrecorded immune exposures. Regarding this clone: Its antigen remains unknown.

PCR was performed using 60 Vbeta and 13 Jbeta primers. The protocol was immunoSEQ multiplex PCR, while the TCRdb copy is restricted to in-frame clones and leaves out a portion. The sample table includes about 160,000 clones. The chain combines TRBV7-2 with TRBJ1-2, with a tentative D call TRBD1 (6 bases). This sequence was found in a man younger than 45 in good health and CMV-seronegative. Sequencing was done on a sample of PBMCs. The CDR3 sequence: CASSPPSGDPYGYTF. The CDR3 bases are TGTGCCAGCAGTCCCCCCTCAGGGGACCCCTATGGCTACACCTTC. Full variable domain (missing parts from reference TRBV7-2 and TRBJ1-2): GAGVSQSPSNKVTEKGKDVELRCDPISGHTALYWYRQSLGQGLEFLIYFQGNSAPDKSGLPSDRFSAERTGGSVSTLTIQRTQQEDSAVYLCASSPPSGDPYGYTFGSGTRLTVV.